This TCR beta chain was identified in a study of T-cell reconstitution after alpha-beta-depleted transplantation in children. V lost 5 bases to trimming and J lost 6 bases; unmatched junction nucleotides: 7. This CDR3 is built from 16 residues. The germline V gene has CDR1 SGHVS and CDR2 FQNEAQ. Study conclusions and caveats: T cells produced anew were the main source of T-cell counts and diversity one year after transplant. Some patients owed their high day-60 TCRbeta diversity to surviving recipient T cells and thymic progenitors. Reported findings indicate that, about two months after transplant, alpha-beta T cells came from several hundred expanded clones, which were derived from non-depleted graft cells.

A few counts support this clonotype. Its antigen is not known. Library preparation (for TCRbeta) was performed with unique molecular identifiers. TCRdb recomputed calls from the PCR reads with MiXCR, one row per CDR3 protein. The sample consists of approximately 800,000 distinct CDR3 sequences, approximately 15% of them appearing once. The rearrangement uses TRBV7-8 and TRBJ2-3; 14 bases line up with TRBD2. The TCR was taken from a male patient younger than 18 who had a stem cell transplant for acute lymphoblastic leukemia, so the T cells may come from the graft donor. The sequencing here drew on PBMCs, mostly from graft donor cells, taken 360 days after TCRalphabeta/CD19-depleted stem cell transplant. The CDR3 coding sequence is TGTGCCAGCAGCCCCGGGACTAGCGGGAGTATGGATACGCAGTATTTT. This gives the protein CASSPGTSGSMDTQYF. The full variable domain, rest sourced from reference TRBV7-8 and TRBJ2-3, is GAGVSQSPRYKVAKRGQDVALRCDPISGHVSLFWYQQALGQGPEFLTYFQNEAQLDKSGLPSDRFFAERPEGSVSTLKIQRTQQEDSAVYLCASSPGTSGSMDTQYFGPGTRLTVL.